These 9 T cell receptor beta chains were sequenced from one sample in a study of a mutant IDH1 vaccine in newly diagnosed glioma. The protocol was immunoSEQ multiplex PCR, while the TCRdb copy is restricted to in-frame clones and leaves out a portion. The sample consists of about 69,000 clones, more than 85% of them appearing once. Indicated time point: week 35, safety follow-up. Doses of 300 ug of mutant IDH1 20-mer peptide were given with topical imiquimod. The antigens for these receptors are not known. The sequencing used PBMCs, collected from a glioma patient whose treatment included an IDH1 peptide vaccine. These receptors came from a man aged 25-40 years with glioma.

For the CDR3, the DNA is TGTGCCACCTGGGACCTAAACACTGAAGCTTTCTTT. This gives the protein CATWDLNTEAFF. The chain uses TRBV28 and TRBJ1-1; weak D call: TRBD1 (5 bases). V dropped 10 bases and J dropped 2 bases, with 11 bases sitting between them. Germline V gene sequence: CDR1 MDHEN, CDR2 SYDVKM. This CDR3 is built from 12 residues.

The V call is TRBV2, the J call TRBJ2-7; a weak D match, TRBD2 (5 bases). V was pared by 6 bases and J by 2 bases, with 14 bases between. Germline assignment: CDR1 SNHLY and CDR2 FYNNEI. The length of the CDR3 is 14 residues. CDR3 nucleotide sequence: TGTGCCAGCAGGAGGGCACCCAATACCTACGAGCAGTACTTC. Its translation: CASRRAPNTYEQYF.

This chain uses TRBV4-3 with TRBJ1-2; 8 bases fit TRBD1. Per germline, CDR1 LGHNA and CDR2 YSLEER. The CDR3 is made up of 15 amino acids. With 1 base clipped from V and 0 bases from J, the junction kept 1 base outside the gene matches. CDR3: CASSQGQGTNYGYTF. CDR3 DNA: TGCGCCAGCAGCCAAGGACAGGGGACTAACTATGGCTACACCTTC.

The chain is built from TRBV18 and TRBJ2-4, with 10 bases fitting TRBD2. This CDR3 comprises 16 residues. V lost 3 bases and J lost 1; bases outside the gene matches: 3. CDR1 is KGHSH, CDR2 LQKENI, per germline. The CDR3 protein is CASSPDSGGAKNIQYF. As DNA, the CDR3 is TGTGCCAGCTCACCTGATAGCGGGGGGGCCAAAAACATTCAGTACTTC.

The CDR3: CASSPATDYEQYF. The CDR3 coding sequence is TGTGCCAGCTCACCCGCAACAGACTACGAGCAGTACTTC. The chain is built from TRBV18 and TRBJ2-7; no clear D. The V end lost 3 bases, the J end lost 3 bases, and 9 bases lay between the germline ends. The CDR3 length is 13 residues. Germline assignment: CDR1 KGHSH and CDR2 LQKENI.

In its sample, this clone was seen once. The V and J genes are TRBV7-6 and TRBJ2-3, with 13 bases identical to TRBD2. The CDR3 is 16 residues long. The V segment lost 5 bases and the J segment 1 base; nucleotides outside the gene matches: 3. CDR1 and CDR2 from the germline V gene are SGHVS and FNYEAQ. The CDR3 coding sequence is TGTGCCAGCAGCCTTGGACTAGCGGGAGGCACAGATACGCAGTATTTT. It translates to CASSLGLAGGTDTQYF.

V gene TRBV28 combines with J gene TRBJ2-1; tentatively, D is TRBD1 (5 bases). The CDR3 runs to 14 residues. Germline CDR1 MDHEN, CDR2 SYDVKM. Trimming shortened V by 2 bases and J by 9 bases, and 14 bases separated the two germline ends. The CDR3 protein is CASSLGAILREQFF. In nucleotides, the CDR3 is TGTGCCAGCAGTTTAGGGGCTATATTACGTGAGCAGTTCTTC.

V usage is TRBV7-2 and J usage is TRBJ2-3; D unresolved. Per the germline V gene, CDR1 is SGHTA and CDR2 is FQGNSA. There are 12 residues in the CDR3. The V gene lost 3 bases and the J gene lost 5 bases, with 6 bases spanning the gap. The chain's CDR3 is CASSFHEDTQYF. In nucleotides, the CDR3 is TGTGCCAGCAGCTTCCATGAAGATACGCAGTATTTT.

V is TRBV6-6 and J is TRBJ1-6; D remains unclear. The CDR3 extends over 13 amino acids. Trimming removed 4 bases from V and 8 bases from J, with 9 bases in between. The V gene's germline CDR1 is MNHNY and CDR2 SVGAGI (reference sequence). The CDR3 reads CASSSGGYSPLHF. DNA of the CDR3: TGTGCCAGCAGTTCAGGAGGATATTCACCCCTCCACTTT.